This T cell receptor beta chain was documented in a study of T cell responses to AZD1222 COVID-19 vaccine. Data came from immunoSEQ multiplex PCR; TCRdb stores just in-frame clones and leaves some out. Of roughly 98,000 clones in the sample, around 84% are singletons; the top ten hold about 14%. Study-wide results and caveats: Only five to seven AZD1222 recipients were seropositive at baseline. Females outnumbered males among donors, who were mostly white British; clonal diversity was possibly underestimated. The peak T cell response came first, and repertoires were sampled only after it. The study found vaccine-associated CD4 TCRs spanning spike, dominant at 160-218 and 743-854.

As regards this clone: Its antigen is as yet unknown.

Trimming removed 3 bases at V and 7 bases at J, with 4 bases between. The V gene's germline CDR1 is SEHNR and CDR2 FQNEAQ (reference sequence). This CDR3 is 11 amino acids long. This material consisted of peripheral blood, taken 28 days after the second AZD1222 dose. The rearrangement links TRBV7-9 to TRBJ2-1; D is ambiguous. This TCR was recovered from an adult who received the AZD1222 COVID-19 vaccine. The CDR3 loop reads CASSFTNEQFF. The CDR3 DNA sequence: TGTGCCAGCAGCTTCACGAATGAGCAGTTCTTC.